Reported below is one T cell receptor (beta chain). Its antigen is unknown. The CDR3 loop spans 14 amino acids. Germline-derived CDR1 and CDR2 are SNHLY and FYNNEI. V lost 7 bases to trimming and J lost 5 bases, with 14 bases between them. This record comes from a study of T cells in Graves' hyperthyroidism and ophthalmopathy. Notes on the study in general: In validation, the model predicted ophthalmopathy. These predictions came a median about 6.5 months before onset. Most clonotypes expanded in thyroid above 0.001 were likewise present in blood.

Template material for amplifying TCR beta CDR3 regions consisted of RNA transcripts. In the first-round RT-PCR of the TCR CDR3, the HTBI primer set was used. TCRdb ran MiXCR on the multiplex PCR reads and lists one entry per CDR3 protein. This sample carries 500,000 to 600,000 distinct CDR3 sequences, 46% of them seen once, and the ten largest clones take roughly 19%. The V and J genes are TRBV2 and TRBJ1-4; D call uncertain. The sequencing sample was made of peripheral blood or thyroid tissue (not recorded which). This TCR derives from an adult woman with Graves' disease, either hyperthyroidism or ophthalmopathy (not recorded which). CDR3 region: CASKVHHSNEKLFF. CDR3 sequence (DNA): TGTGCCAGCAAGGTACACCATTCGAATGAAAAACTGTTTTTT.